This entry is about one T cell receptor beta chain. The target antigen is unknown. This sample stems from a study of T cell responses to AZD1222 COVID-19 vaccine. Study details: Analysis merged second doses at about 4 or about 12 weeks.

Clones were sequenced by immunoSEQ multiplex PCR, and TCRdb holds only the in-frame ones, with some missing. The repertoire consists of under 150,000 clones, with 90% occurring once and the leading ten covering around 3.5%. Broader study findings: At study baseline, merely several AZD1222 recipients were seropositive. Close to half of all spike-specific TCRs reportedly target regions of the variants that are unmutated. Spike-specific TCR breadth and depth rose after two AZD1222 doses.

The sequence was obtained from an adult in good health. The sequences come from peripheral blood, collected on day 0 of AZD1222 vaccination.

DNA of the CDR3: TGTGCCAGCAGCCTGAACGGCTACACCTTC. It yields the protein CASSLNGYTF. The rearrangement links TRBV12-3 or TRBV12-4 to TRBJ1-2; no reliable D call. V was cut by 6 bases and J by 8 bases, with 7 bases left in between. The CDR3 loop spans 10 amino acids.